These 22 T cell receptor beta chains were sequenced from one sample in a study of blood T cell repertoires in COVID-19. The assay was immunoSEQ multiplex PCR, and TCRdb's table has in-frame clones only and misses some. This sample has about 220,000 clones, with approximately 85% found just once. Sequenced input: peripheral blood. These receptors originate from a woman aged 70-85 years with COVID-19, enrolled during active disease.

As to this clone: At one of its ends the junction is not consistent with the germline gene, which may arise from a read error. The genes are TRBV11-2 and TRBJ1-6; TRBD1 matches at 7 bases. Germline CDR1 is SGHAT and CDR2 is FQNNGV. The CDR3 totals 15 residues. The CDR3 reads CASSLGRDSNSPLHF. The CDR3 region has the DNA TGTGCCAGCAGTTTAGGCCGGGACAGTAATTCACCCCTCCACTTT.

The J gene is TRBJ1-5, the V gene TRBV7-8; D call uncertain. V was pared by 2 bases and J by 3 bases, with 14 bases between. CDR3 length equals 16 residues. Germline assignment: CDR1 SGHVS and CDR2 FQNEAQ. CDR3 in amino acids: CASSLLDWAINQPQHF. The CDR3 region has the DNA TGTGCCAGCAGCTTATTAGATTGGGCTATCAATCAGCCCCAGCATTTT.

This chain uses TRBV4-1 with TRBJ1-2, with 7 bases lining up with TRBD1. This CDR3 is 15 amino acids long. Germline CDR1 MGHRA, CDR2 YSYEKL. The V segment lost 8 bases and the J segment 7 bases; nucleotides outside the gene matches: 16. This chain's CDR3 is CASWQPGRGQRGYTF. The CDR3 DNA is TGCGCCAGCTGGCAACCGGGTAGGGGGCAGCGTGGCTACACCTTC.

This chain connects TRBV7-2 to TRBJ2-5, with 7 nucleotides matching TRBD2. CDR3 size: 17 residues. CDR1 is SGHTA and CDR2 is FQGNSA in the germline V gene. Unmatched junction bases numbered 13, after V lost 1 base and J lost 5 bases. The CDR3 nucleotides are TGTGCCAGCAGCTTAGTCGGGGGGACCAAGGGGACGGAGACCCAGTACTTC. The encoded protein is CASSLVGGTKGTETQYF.

The genes are TRBV7-3 and TRBJ1-6; D unclear. The germline CDR1 and CDR2 sequences are SGHTA and FQGTGA. The germline V and J ends were trimmed by 1 base and 10 bases, with 8 bases remaining between them. The CDR3 is made up of 13 amino acids. Here the CDR3 reads CASSLNMRSPLHF. CDR3 coding DNA: TGTGCCAGCAGCTTAAACATGCGGTCACCCCTCCACTTT.

CDR3 in amino acids: CASSPGVGEQFF. The CDR3 DNA sequence: TGTGCCAGCAGCCCCGGAGTTGGTGAGCAGTTCTTC. This rearrangement joins TRBV7-2 to TRBJ2-1; D is unresolved. Germline loops: CDR1 SGHTA, CDR2 FQGNSA. The CDR3 covers 12 residues. Trimming left V 5 bases short and J 9 bases short, with 11 bases between. Variable domain in full (rest from reference TRBV7-2 and TRBJ2-1): GAGVSQSPSNKVTEKGKDVELRCDPISGHTALYWYRQSLGQGLEFLIYFQGNSAPDKSGLPSDRFSAERTGGSVSTLTIQRTQQEDSAVYLCASSPGVGEQFFGPGTRLTVL.

This clone was observed a single time. The rearrangement joins TRBV7-8 to TRBJ2-7; D is possibly TRBD2 (5 bases). CDR1 is SGHVS and CDR2 is FQNEAQ in the germline V gene. V shed 8 bases and J shed 6 bases, with 20 bases lying between them. The CDR3 totals 14 residues. The CDR3 sequence is CASSLGYGKGEQYF. The CDR3 nucleotides are TGTGCCAGCTCCTTGGGGTACGGGAAAGGCGAGCAGTACTTC.

The chain couples TRBV5-5 to TRBJ2-2; D is perhaps TRBD1 (5 bases). The CDR3 consists of 16 residues. Germline CDR1 and CDR2: SGHKS and YYEKEE (reference sequence). The V gene lost 1 base and the J gene lost 2 bases, with 12 bases spanning the gap. The CDR3 protein is CASSLSATDNTGELFF. CDR3 bases: TGTGCCAGCAGCTTGAGCGCGACAGACAACACCGGGGAGCTGTTTTTT.

This rearrangement joins TRBV30 to TRBJ1-1; 8 nucleotides line up with TRBD1. The CDR3 contains 13 residues. CDR1 is GTSNPN, CDR2 SVGIG, per germline (reference sequence). After removal of 5 bases from V and 6 bases from J, the junction contained 8 bases not matched to a gene. The CDR3 spells CAWGQGIIAEAFF. The CDR3 nucleotides read TGTGCCTGGGGACAGGGTATAATCGCTGAAGCTTTCTTT. The complete variable domain, with remaining parts taken from reference TRBV30 and TRBJ1-1, reads SQTIHQWPATLVQPVGSPLSLECTVEGTSNPNLYWYRQAAGRGLQLLFYSVGIGQISSEVPQNLSASRPQDRQFILSSKKLLLSDSGFYLCAWGQGIIAEAFFGQGTRLTVV.

The rearrangement links TRBV6-1 to TRBJ1-1, with a tentative D call TRBD1 (5 bases). Germline CDR1 MNHNS, CDR2 SASEGT. This CDR3 is built from 14 residues. The ends were cut back, 2 bases at V and 4 bases at J, with 11 bases in the middle. The CDR3 loop is CASSEKRGSTEAFF. Here the CDR3 DNA reads TGTGCCAGCAGTGAAAAAAGGGGTTCCACTGAAGCTTTCTTT.

In nucleotides, the CDR3 is TGTGCCAGCAGTCAGTACGAGCAGTACTTC. Its translation: CASSQYEQYF. This chain uses TRBV28 with TRBJ2-7; D call uncertain. Between the trimmed V and J ends, which lost 5 bases and 4 bases, there was a span of 3 bases. From germline, CDR1 is MDHEN and CDR2 SYDVKM. The CDR3 consists of 10 residues.

The V call is TRBV3-1 (or the pseudogene TRBV3-2), the J call TRBJ2-1, with 9 bases lining up with TRBD2. The germline V gene has CDR1 LGHDT and CDR2 YNNKEL (reference sequence). J was trimmed by 6 bases and V by 4 bases; bases with no gene match: 10. CDR3 size: 16 residues. The CDR3 region is CASSPTSGWVSNEQFF. The CDR3 region has the DNA TGTGCCAGCAGCCCGACTAGCGGTTGGGTGAGCAATGAGCAGTTCTTC.

This chain's CDR3 is CASSVHRGNQPQHF. CDR3 DNA: TGTGCCAGTAGTGTGCACAGGGGGAATCAGCCCCAGCATTTT. This chain connects TRBV19 to TRBJ1-5; 8 bases fit TRBD1. The germline CDR1 and CDR2 sequences are LNHDA and SQIVND (reference sequence). With 5 bases clipped from V and 4 bases from J, the junction kept 4 bases outside the gene matches. There are 14 residues in the CDR3.

This chain connects TRBV3-1 (or the pseudogene TRBV3-2) to TRBJ2-5; D remains unclear. V lost 0 bases and J lost 13, with 18 bases in between. The CDR3 length is 14 residues. CDR1 and CDR2 (germline): LGHDT, YNNKEL (reference sequence). The CDR3 sequence is CASSQDVGQAPPYF. Written as DNA, the CDR3 is TGTGCCAGCAGCCAAGATGTTGGGCAGGCGCCACCGTACTTC.

The rearrangement links TRBV6-5 to TRBJ2-7, with TRBD1 matching 9 bases. The junction had 5 bases not matched to a gene; V was cut back by 6 bases and J by 2 bases. Germline CDR1 MNHEY, CDR2 SVGAGI. CDR3 length equals 14 residues. CDR3 coding DNA: TGTGCCAGCAGACCGGGACAGGGCCCCTACGAGCAGTACTTC. Encoded protein: CASRPGQGPYEQYF.

This chain links TRBV3-1 (or the pseudogene TRBV3-2) with TRBJ2-1, with 9 nucleotides matching TRBD1. V shed 1 base, J shed 13 bases, and the junction held 11 bases outside the gene matches. The CDR3 runs to 15 residues. The germline gives CDR1 LGHDT, CDR2 YNNKEL (reference sequence). The CDR3 sequence is CASSQGIGQGTPQFF. DNA of the CDR3: TGTGCCAGCAGCCAAGGGATAGGACAGGGGACACCACAGTTCTTC.

V usage is TRBV28 and J usage is TRBJ1-1, with D tentatively TRBD1 (6 bases). Trimming removed 4 bases at V and 4 bases at J, with 19 bases between. This CDR3 has 16 amino acids. The germline V gene encodes CDR1 MDHEN and CDR2 SYDVKM. In DNA form, the CDR3 reads TGTGCCAGCAGTTCCCTCACTTCAGGGGTGAGCACTGAAGCTTTCTTT. It codes for CASSSLTSGVSTEAFF.

This clone was detected many times. The J gene is TRBJ1-6, the V gene TRBV4-3, with TRBD1 matching over 10 bases. CDR1 and CDR2 (germline): LGHNA, YSLEER. V shed 0 bases and J 9 bases; nucleotides not matched to a gene: 5. The CDR3 length is 16 residues. The CDR3 protein is CASSQDHGTGVSPLHF. The CDR3 region has the DNA TGCGCCAGCAGCCAAGACCATGGGACAGGGGTTTCACCCCTCCACTTT.

This rearrangement joins TRBV7-2 to TRBJ1-2; D not certain. Trimming pared 1 base from V and 4 bases from J, leaving 13 bases between. The CDR3 totals 15 residues. Germline values: CDR1 SGHTA, CDR2 FQGNSA. The CDR3 here is CASSLVQPLTYGYTF. The CDR3 DNA reads TGTGCCAGCAGCTTAGTACAGCCTCTTACCTATGGCTACACCTTC.

The chain combines TRBV27 with TRBJ1-6, with no clear D. The CDR3 length is 12 residues. Germline loops: CDR1 MNHEY, CDR2 SMNVEV (reference sequence). V gave up 6 bases and J gave up 9 bases, with 9 bases separating them. The CDR3 loop is CASSLGVSPLHF. Written as DNA, the CDR3 is TGTGCCAGCAGCTTAGGAGTTTCACCCCTCCACTTT.

The chain employs TRBV4-2 and TRBJ2-1, with 10 bases aligning to TRBD2. V gave up 0 bases and J gave up 9 bases; unmatched junction bases: 8. Germline assignment: CDR1 LGHNA and CDR2 YNFKEQ. CDR3 length: 16 residues. CDR3 sequence reads: CASSQDAQREGIEQFF. The CDR3 DNA reads as TGTGCCAGCAGCCAAGATGCCCAGCGGGAGGGCATTGAGCAGTTCTTC.

This clone has just a few counts. J is TRBJ1-1 and V is TRBV6-2 or TRBV6-3; D is uncertain. Trimming pared 2 bases from V and 1 base from J, leaving 5 bases between. The CDR3 consists of 13 residues. CDR1 is MNHEY, CDR2 SVGEGT, per germline. CDR3: CASSYGRNTEAFF. DNA for the CDR3: TGTGCCAGCAGTTACGGGAGGAACACTGAAGCTTTCTTT.